These T cell receptor beta chains were read from a single sample in a study of beta chain features in type 1 diabetes. Assay used: immunoSEQ multiplex PCR; TCRdb lists only in-frame clones, some missing. Here the sample spans about 900,000 clones, 15% to 20% being singletons. The sequencing sample was made of naive CD4+ T cells from blood. The receptors here all came from a woman between 18 and 29 years old in good health. The CDR3 runs from the conserved cysteine through the conserved F or W. A D gene is named only where the DNA matches it firmly. Clone size appears in some rows only: once, few, many, or a class for an expanded clone.

J | V | size | D | DNA | CDR3
TRBJ2-1 | TRBV19 | few | NA | TGTGCCAGTAGTAAGGCAACCTACAATGAGCAGTTCTTC | CASSKATYNEQFF
TRBJ2-1 | TRBV7-9 | few | TRBD2 | TGTGCCAGCAGCCCAAGCGGGAGAGAGATTAATGAGCAGTTCTTC | CASSPSGREINEQFF
TRBJ1-5 | TRBV19 | few | NA | TGTGCCAGTAGAAACGGAGCCTGGAATCAGCCCCAGCATTTT | CASRNGAWNQPQHF
TRBJ1-5 | TRBV27 | NA | TRBD1 | TGTGCCAGCAGCCAAAGCCGGGACAGTAGCAATCAGCCCCAGCATTTT | CASSQSRDSSNQPQHF
TRBJ2-1 | TRBV9 | NA | TRBD2 | TGTGCCAGCAGCGTCACCGGGACTAGCGGGATAAATGAGCAGTTCTTC | CASSVTGTSGINEQFF
TRBJ2-3 | TRBV4-3 | NA | TRBD1 | TGCGCCAGCAGCCAGGTACACAGGGGGGCAGCAGATACGCAGTATTTT | CASSQVHRGAADTQYF
TRBJ2-7 | TRBV19 | few | NA | TGTGCCAGTAGTATAAGTGGGTGGACCTCCTACGAGCAGTACTTC | CASSISGWTSYEQYF
TRBJ1-5 | TRBV21-1 | few | NA | TGTGCCAGCAGCAAAAGGCGTAAGGACAGGGTACAGCCCCAGCATTTT | CASSKRRKDRVQPQHF
TRBJ1-1 | TRBV6-5 | few | TRBD1 | TGTGCCAGCAGCCAGGACAGGGGGGCTAGGACTGAAGCTTTCTTT | CASSQDRGARTEAFF
TRBJ2-1 | TRBV7-2 | NA | TRBD2 | TGTGCCAGCAGCTCCCTAGCGGGGGCCAATGAGCAGTTCTTC | CASSSLAGANEQFF
TRBJ2-7 | TRBV11-2 | NA | NA | TGTGCCAGCAGCTTAGCAATCGGGGCCTACGAGCAGTACTTC | CASSLAIGAYEQYF
TRBJ2-6 | TRBV27 | few | NA | TGTGCCAGCGGACTTTGGGGAGCTGGGGCCAACGTCCTGACTTTC | CASGLWGAGANVLTF
TRBJ2-5 | TRBV7-9 | NA | TRBD2 | TGTGCCAGCAGCTTAGGTGCTAGCGGGAGATATGAGACCCAGTACTTC | CASSLGASGRYETQYF
TRBJ2-1 | TRBV7-2 | many | TRBD2 | TGTGCCAGCAGCTCACTAGCGGGAGGGCAGTTCTTC | CASSSLAGGQFF
TRBJ2-5 | TRBV28 | NA | NA | TGTGCCAGCACCGTGGGGGGCCGGGAGACCCAGTACTTC | CASTVGGRETQYF
TRBJ2-5 | TRBV5-4 | NA | NA | TGTGCCAGCAGCTCCTGGACGGAGACCCAGTACTTC | CASSSWTETQYF
TRBJ2-5 | TRBV28 | NA | TRBD2 | TGTGCCAGCAGTTTGAGTAGCGGGGGCCAAGAGACCCAGTACTTC | CASSLSSGGQETQYF
TRBJ2-7 | TRBV11-1 | few | NA | TGTGCCAGCAGCTCGCCCTACGAGCAGTACTTC | CASSSPYEQYF
TRBJ2-7 | TRBV27 | few | NA | TGTGCCAGCAGTTTCTCGCCGGTTACCTACGAGCAGTACTTC | CASSFSPVTYEQYF
TRBJ2-1 | TRBV27 | NA | TRBD1 | TGTGCCAGCAGCGGGACAGTCCATGAGCAGTTCTTC | CASSGTVHEQFF
TRBJ1-1 | TRBV18 | NA | TRBD1 | TGTGCCAGCTCCCTAGGGACAGGGGGCACTGAAGCTTTCTTT | CASSLGTGGTEAFF
TRBJ2-5 | TRBV7-2 | NA | TRBD1 | TGTGCCAGCAGCCGCAGGGGGCACGAGACCCAGTACTTC | CASSRRGHETQYF
TRBJ2-4 | TRBV7-2 | NA | TRBD2 | TGTGCCAGCAGCTTAGCGCGGGACTATCACATTCAGTACTTC | CASSLARDYHIQYF
TRBJ1-1 | TRBV29-1 | few | NA | TGCAGCGTTGGAGGTTATACTGAAGCTTTCTTT | CSVGGYTEAFF
TRBJ2-1 | TRBV6-1 | few | TRBD2 | TGTGCCATCAGTGAGGGGACTAGCGGGACCTCCTACAATGAGCAGTTCTTC | CAISEGTSGTSYNEQFF
TRBJ2-7 | TRBV10-3 | NA | NA | TGTGCCATCAGTGAGTCGAGGAGCTCCTACGAGCAGTACTTC | CAISESRSSYEQYF
TRBJ2-1 | TRBV15 | few | TRBD2 | TGTGCCACCAGCAGAGATCCGGCGGGAGGCAATGAGCAGTTCTTC | CATSRDPAGGNEQFF
TRBJ2-5 | TRBV28 | NA | NA | TGTGCCAGCAGTCATGGGACCTTGGGGACCCAGTACTTC | CASSHGTLGTQYF
TRBJ2-7 | TRBV11-3 | few | NA | TGTGCCAGCAGCTCCGGGAGAGACCACGAGCAGTACTTC | CASSSGRDHEQYF
TRBJ2-1 | TRBV7-2 | NA | NA | TGTGCCAGCAGCAAAATTCGGGGACCCAGGACACACAATGAGCAGTTCTTC | CASSKIRGPRTHNEQFF
TRBJ2-1 | TRBV19 | NA | TRBD2 | TGTGCCAGTAGTCTAGCGGGAGTCTACAATGAGCAGTTCTTC | CASSLAGVYNEQFF
TRBJ1-5 | TRBV5-6 | few | TRBD1 | TGTGCCAGCAGCTTGGGGACAGGTCATCAGCCCCAGCATTTT | CASSLGTGHQPQHF
TRBJ1-4 | TRBV7-2 | NA | NA | TGTGCCAGCCGCCGCGGTATGAAAAGTGAAAAACTGTTTTTT | CASRRGMKSEKLFF
TRBJ1-2 | TRBV7-9 | few | NA | TGTGCCAGCAGCTTGAGGTCCAATTACAACTATGGCTACACCTTC | CASSLRSNYNYGYTF
TRBJ1-5 | TRBV6-1 | few | NA | TGTGCCAGCAGTGAGGGTATTGAGTATCAGCCCCAGCATTTT | CASSEGIEYQPQHF
TRBJ2-7 | TRBV7-9 | NA | NA | TGTGCCAGCAGCTTAGTTGCAGGACAGGAGCAGTACTTC | CASSLVAGQEQYF
TRBJ1-2 | TRBV28 | once | TRBD1 | TGTGCCAGCAGAGACCAGGGGACAGGGCTGGGCTATGGCTACACCTTC | CASRDQGTGLGYGYTF
TRBJ1-1 | TRBV29-1 | few | NA | TGCAGCGTTGCACAGGCGAACACTGAAGCTTTCTTT | CSVAQANTEAFF
TRBJ1-2 | TRBV15 | few | NA | TGTGCCACCAGCAGTCGTGTGGAGCGCGATGGCTACACCTTC | CATSSRVERDGYTF
TRBJ1-2 | TRBV6-5 | NA | NA | TGTGCCAGCAGTGACCCATATGGCTACACCTTC | CASSDPYGYTF
TRBJ1-4 | TRBV18 | few | NA | TGTGCCAGCTCAACATTGGCGGGCCGCCCGTCTAATGAAAAACTGTTTTTT | CASSTLAGRPSNEKLFF
TRBJ1-4 | TRBV2 | few | TRBD1 | TGTGCCAGCAGTGGGGGCAGGGGGAATGAAAAACTGTTTTTT | CASSGGRGNEKLFF
TRBJ1-3 | TRBV5-4 | NA | NA | TGTGCCAGCAGCGCAGGGGTAGTTCCTGGAAACACCATATATTTT | CASSAGVVPGNTIYF
TRBJ2-7 | TRBV29-1 | NA | TRBD1 | TGCACCGGAAGGGGGCCATGCTCCTACGAGCAGTACTTC | CTGRGPCSYEQYF
TRBJ2-7 | TRBV28 | NA | TRBD1 | TGTGCCAGCAGTGCAACCGGGACAGGGGGCTACGAGCAGTACTTC | CASSATGTGGYEQYF
TRBJ2-1 | TRBV18 | few | TRBD1 | TGTGCCAGCTCCCCGAGCGACAGGGATGAGCAGTTCTTC | CASSPSDRDEQFF
TRBJ2-7 | TRBV10-3 | many | TRBD2 | TGTGCCATCAGGGACTCTAGCGGGAATTCCTACGAGCAGTACTTC | CAIRDSSGNSYEQYF
TRBJ1-1 | TRBV6-5 | few | NA | TGTGCCAGTCAACGGGGAGAAATTGAAGCTTTCTTT | CASQRGEIEAFF
TRBJ2-7 | TRBV14 | NA | NA | TGTGCCAGCAGCCCACGTACGGGCGGAGAGCAGTACTTC | CASSPRTGGEQYF
TRBJ1-1 | TRBV28 | once | NA | TGTGCCAGCAGTTTAGGGGGGACGGCCCCTGAAGCTTTCTTT | CASSLGGTAPEAFF
TRBJ2-7 | TRBV19 | few | NA | TGTGCCAGTAGCCTCCTGGGTCGGGACTTCGAGCAGTACTTC | CASSLLGRDFEQYF
TRBJ2-3 | TRBV5-4 | NA | NA | TGTGCCAGCAGCTTCTCGGGTGGACCGGCCGTGGCAGATACGCAGTATTTT | CASSFSGGPAVADTQYF
TRBJ1-5 | TRBV7-2 | once | NA | TGTGCCAGCAGCCTGATCGGACGTGACCAGCCCCAGCATTTT | CASSLIGRDQPQHF